Listed here is a single T cell receptor beta chain. Antigen unknown. These data are taken from a study of OX40 agonist ivuxolimab in advanced cancers. Study-wide context: Hepatocellular carcinoma, melanoma, renal cell or head and neck cancer affected the dose-escalation patients.

Study outcomes and limitations: Averaged across samples, CD8+ T cells carried more expanded clones than CD4+ did. With doses of 0.1-3.0 mg/kg, partial responders showed among the lowest clonal expansion.

Germline CDR1 reads PRHDT; CDR2 reads FYEKMQ (reference sequence). V shed 0 bases, J shed 4 bases, and the junction held 8 bases outside the gene matches. This CDR3 has 16 amino acids. This table comes from immunoSEQ multiplex PCR, and its TCRdb copy is limited to in-frame clones, with some not included. The data contain 45,000 to 50,000 clones, about nine tenths of them singletons. This receptor was identified in an adult with an advanced solid tumor such as melanoma, head and neck, liver or kidney cancer. The rearrangement joins TRBV13 to TRBJ2-5; 7 positions match TRBD2. The sample in question was CD4+ or CD8+ T cells sorted from blood, obtained in a trial of the OX40 agonist ivuxolimab. Here the CDR3 reads CASSLGRGGEGETQYF. In DNA form, the CDR3 reads TGTGCCAGCAGCTTAGGACGAGGAGGGGAGGGAGAGACCCAGTACTTC. The full variable domain, with the rest looked up from reference TRBV13 and TRBJ2-5, is AAGVIQSPRHLIKEKRETATLKCYPIPRHDTVYWYQQGPGQDPQFLISFYEKMQSDKGSIPDRFSAQQFSDYHSELNMSSLELGDSALYFCASSLGRGGEGETQYFGPGTRLLVL.